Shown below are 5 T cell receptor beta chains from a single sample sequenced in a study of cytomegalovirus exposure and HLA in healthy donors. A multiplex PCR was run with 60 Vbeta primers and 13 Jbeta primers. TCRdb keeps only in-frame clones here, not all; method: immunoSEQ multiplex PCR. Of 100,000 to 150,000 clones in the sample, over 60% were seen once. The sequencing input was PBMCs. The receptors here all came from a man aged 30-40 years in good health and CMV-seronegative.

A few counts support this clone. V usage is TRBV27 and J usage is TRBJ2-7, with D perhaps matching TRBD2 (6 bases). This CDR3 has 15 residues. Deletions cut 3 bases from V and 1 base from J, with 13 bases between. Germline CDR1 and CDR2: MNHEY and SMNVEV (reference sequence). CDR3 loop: CASSFSAGRSYEQYF. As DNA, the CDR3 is TGTGCCAGCAGTTTTTCAGCGGGCAGATCCTACGAGCAGTACTTC.

As DNA, the CDR3 is TGTGCCAGCAGTATTCTAGCGGGGGGTTACAATGAGCAGTTCTTC. Translated: CASSILAGGYNEQFF. The J gene is TRBJ2-1, the V gene TRBV6-4; 11 bases line up with TRBD2. The CDR3 loop spans 15 amino acids. V lost 5 bases to trimming and J lost 4 bases; unmatched junction nucleotides: 4. Germline assignment: CDR1 MRHNA and CDR2 SNTAGT.

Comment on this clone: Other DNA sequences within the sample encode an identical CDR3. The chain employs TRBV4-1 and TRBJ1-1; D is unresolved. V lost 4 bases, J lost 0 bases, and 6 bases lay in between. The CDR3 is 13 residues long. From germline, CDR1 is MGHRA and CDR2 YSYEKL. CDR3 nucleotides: TGCGCCAGCAGCCCCGAGGTGAACACTGAAGCTTTCTTT. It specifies CASSPEVNTEAFF.

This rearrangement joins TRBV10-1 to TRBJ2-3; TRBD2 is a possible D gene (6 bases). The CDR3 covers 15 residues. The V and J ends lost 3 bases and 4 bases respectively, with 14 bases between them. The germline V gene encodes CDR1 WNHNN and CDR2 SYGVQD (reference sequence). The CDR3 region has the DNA TGCGCCAGCAGTGAATCGGAGGGGTGGGCAGATACGCAGTATTTT. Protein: CASSESEGWADTQYF.

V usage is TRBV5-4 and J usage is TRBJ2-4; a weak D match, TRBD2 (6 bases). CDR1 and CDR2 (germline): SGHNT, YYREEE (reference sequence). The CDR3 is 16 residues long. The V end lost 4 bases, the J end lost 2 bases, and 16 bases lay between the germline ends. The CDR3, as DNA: TGTGCCAGCAGCCAATCTATGGGGGGTACCAAAAACATTCAGTACTTC. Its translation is CASSQSMGGTKNIQYF.